The clone carrying this TCR beta chain was seen a few times. This record comes from a study of T cell repertoires in cytomegalovirus infection. MiXCR, run by TCRdb on the reads, gives a single entry per CDR3 protein. The table records about 450,000 distinct CDR3 sequences, about 33% of them present only once. In germline, CDR1 is MNHNY, CDR2 SVGAGI (reference sequence). The CDR3 runs to 14 residues. V was shortened by 0 bases and J by 8 bases, with 11 bases between the two germline ends. This TCR came from a human donor in good health (CMV status not recorded). Some clones in this sample may be carry-over from other donors' samples. This sequence joins TRBV6-6 and TRBJ1-5; maybe TRBD1 (6 bases). The sample taken for sequencing was PBMCs. The chain's CDR3 is CASSYSGGPEPQHF. Written as DNA, the CDR3 is TGTGCCAGCAGTTACTCGGGGGGGCCAGAGCCCCAGCATTTT.